This T cell receptor beta chain was retrieved from a study of response to subunit inactivated influenza vaccine (dated by TCRdb to the late 2010s). Regarding the research as a whole: Deep quantitative profiling of the T cell receptor repertoire was used in the study to follow responses to a trivalent subunit inactivated influenza vaccine.

V gives up 5 bases and J gives up 5 bases, and the segment between their germline ends measures 18 bases. From the cysteine up to the phenylalanine, the CDR3 has a length of 15 residues. The retained sequence is limited to the CDR3, 45 bases, with the frame set at the first base. The germline V gene gives CDR1 as SGHNT and CDR2 as YENEEA. This clonotype was counted between two and nine times. It has no known antigen specificity. No quality values exist for individual bases; no much larger clone is one base distant. Beyond this particular receptor, the publication reports: The authors proposed that each seasonal influenza vaccination may bring in only a limited number of new T cells.

The library was made by RT-PCR. The listed sequencing device is Illumina HiSeq 2500. The raw public data were reprocessed by TCRdb itself: fastp quality trimming at Q25, MiXCR clonotype calling, in-frame beta chains only. A single entry per CDR3 protein holds the most common genes and DNA from its merged rows. This sample has 550,000 to 650,000 distinct CDR3 sequences in its table, and approximately 12% of those were observed once. Of the sample, roughly 10% is held by the ten largest clones. The TCR was taken from a man over 45 who received an inactivated influenza vaccine. Donor details come from another sample of the same person, matched by shared clones. The sequence links TRBV11-3 to TRBJ2-5; tentative D gene TRBD1, with 6 bases matching. The source material was PBMCs from blood, sampled on the day of vaccination. For the CDR3, the sequence is CASSVTGRLFETQYF. In nucleotides, the sequence is TGTGCCAGCAGCGTGACAGGCCGTCTCTTCGAGACCCAGTACTTC.